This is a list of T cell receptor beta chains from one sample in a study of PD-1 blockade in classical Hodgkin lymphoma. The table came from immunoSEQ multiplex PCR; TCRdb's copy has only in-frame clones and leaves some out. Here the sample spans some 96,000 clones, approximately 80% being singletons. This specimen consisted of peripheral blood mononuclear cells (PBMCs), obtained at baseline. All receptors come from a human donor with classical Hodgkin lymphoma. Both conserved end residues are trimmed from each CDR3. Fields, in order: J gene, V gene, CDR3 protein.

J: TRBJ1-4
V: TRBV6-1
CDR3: ASSERRGRANEKLF

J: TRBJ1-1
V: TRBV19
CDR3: ASSLTPQGFGTEAF

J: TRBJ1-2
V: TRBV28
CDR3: ASSLGGAGYGYT

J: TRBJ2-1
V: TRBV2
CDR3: ASSGAGGRDEQF

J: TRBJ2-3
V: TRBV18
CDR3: ASFQAGVKTDTQY

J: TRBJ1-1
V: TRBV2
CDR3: ASFPFTGGEAF

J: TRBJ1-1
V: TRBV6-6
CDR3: ASSYSTGGWTEAF

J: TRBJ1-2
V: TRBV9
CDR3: ASSVSGGYGYT

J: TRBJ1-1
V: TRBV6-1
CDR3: ASSEAWNTEAF

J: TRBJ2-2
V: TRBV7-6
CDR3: ASSLALGATGELF

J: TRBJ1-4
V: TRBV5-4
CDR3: ASSLRGFPGEKLF

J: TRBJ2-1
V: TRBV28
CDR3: ASSLRAGGPYNEQF

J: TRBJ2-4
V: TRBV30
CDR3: AWSVPGRGNIQY

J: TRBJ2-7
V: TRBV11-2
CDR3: ASSRNSREEQY

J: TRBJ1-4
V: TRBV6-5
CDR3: ASSYSGGGREKLF

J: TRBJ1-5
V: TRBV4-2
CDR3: ASSQETYSNQPQH

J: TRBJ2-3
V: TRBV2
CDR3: ASRGLAGGVGTDTQY

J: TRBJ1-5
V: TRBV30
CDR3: AWTGGLANQPQH

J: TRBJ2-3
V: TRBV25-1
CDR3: ASRGTSGSGDTQY

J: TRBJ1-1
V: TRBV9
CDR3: ASSVAAGARAEAF

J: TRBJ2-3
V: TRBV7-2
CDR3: ASSLGYTDTQY

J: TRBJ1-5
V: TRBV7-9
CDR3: ASSLSGRENQPQH

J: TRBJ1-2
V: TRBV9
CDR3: ASSVAQGGYGYT

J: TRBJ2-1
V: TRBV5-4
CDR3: ASSLRQGAFNEQF

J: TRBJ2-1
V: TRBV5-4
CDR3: ASSLGPSLGNEQF

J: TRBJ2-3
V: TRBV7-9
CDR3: ASSLSGGSTDTQY

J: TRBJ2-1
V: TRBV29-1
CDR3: SVEDLKGLAGGRIEQF

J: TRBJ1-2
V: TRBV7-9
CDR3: ASSGRRGYT

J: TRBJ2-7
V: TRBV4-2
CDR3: ASSQDIREGRHEQY

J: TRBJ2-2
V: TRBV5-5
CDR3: ASSLAGQGTFTGELF

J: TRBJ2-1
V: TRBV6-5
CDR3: ASSYRPSGHYNEQF

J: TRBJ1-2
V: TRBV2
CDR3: ASSEGGGNSNYGYT

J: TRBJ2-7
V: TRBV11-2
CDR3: ASSLDLGGSLDEQY

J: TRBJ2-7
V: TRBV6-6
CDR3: ASSTTGTAGQY

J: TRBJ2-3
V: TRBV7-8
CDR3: ASSLRPSGRPFRTDTQY

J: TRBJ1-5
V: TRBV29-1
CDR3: SGNIRPQH

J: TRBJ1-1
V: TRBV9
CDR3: ASSADPLTWGTEAF

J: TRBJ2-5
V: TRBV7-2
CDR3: ASSFQEWETQY

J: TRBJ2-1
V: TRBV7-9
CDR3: ATLHSGRVYNEQF

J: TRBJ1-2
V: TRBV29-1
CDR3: SVEEGAGGEGGYT

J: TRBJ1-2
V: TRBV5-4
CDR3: ASSYLGQLNYGYT

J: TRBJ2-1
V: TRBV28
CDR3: ASSRPGLAGGSHNEQF

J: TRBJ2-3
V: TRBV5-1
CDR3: ASSLDGLSTDTQY

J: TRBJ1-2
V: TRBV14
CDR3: ASSQTTDANYGYT

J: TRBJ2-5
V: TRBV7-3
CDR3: ASSSLGTNQETQY

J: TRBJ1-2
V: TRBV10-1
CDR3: ASSEIRGPLPRYGYT

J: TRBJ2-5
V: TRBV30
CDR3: AWSGPGETQY